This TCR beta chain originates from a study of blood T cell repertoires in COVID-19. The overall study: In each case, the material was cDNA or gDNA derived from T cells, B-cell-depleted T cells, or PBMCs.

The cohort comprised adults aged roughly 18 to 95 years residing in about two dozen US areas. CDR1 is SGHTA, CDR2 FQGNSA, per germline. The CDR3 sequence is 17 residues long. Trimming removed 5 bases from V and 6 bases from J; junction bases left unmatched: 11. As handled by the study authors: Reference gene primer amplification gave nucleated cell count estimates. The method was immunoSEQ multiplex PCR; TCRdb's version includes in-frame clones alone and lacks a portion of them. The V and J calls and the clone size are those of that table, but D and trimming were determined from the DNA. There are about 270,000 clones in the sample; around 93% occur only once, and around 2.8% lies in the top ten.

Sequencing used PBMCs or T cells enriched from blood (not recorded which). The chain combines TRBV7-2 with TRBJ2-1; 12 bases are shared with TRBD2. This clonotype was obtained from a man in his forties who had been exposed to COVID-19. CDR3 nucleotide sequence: TGTGCCAGCAGCGAGACTAGCGGGAGTAATATAGCCAATGAGCAGTTCTTC. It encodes CASSETSGSNIANEQFF.